Presented here are 21 T cell receptor beta chains from one specimen sequenced in a study of PD-L1 blockade in urothelial cancer. The repertoire was sequenced with immunoSEQ multiplex PCR; TCRdb's copy has only in-frame clones and lacks some. The profile covers under 95,000 clones, with roughly 84% appearing a single time and roughly 1.9% taken by the ten largest. Time point meaning: pretreatment peripheral blood. Here the sequenced sample was PBMCs, taken around atezolizumab (anti-PD-L1) treatment. The source of these receptors is a man in his 60s with urothelial cancer.

This clone was detected only once. J is TRBJ2-2 and V is TRBV28; 8 bases are a match to TRBD1. This CDR3 has 14 residues. V lost 7 bases and J lost 6; bases outside the gene matches: 7. CDR1 and CDR2 from the germline V gene are MDHEN and SYDVKM. This CDR3 is CASTLQGVAGELFF. For the CDR3, the DNA is TGTGCCAGCACCTTACAGGGGGTGGCCGGGGAGCTGTTTTTT.

This chain uses TRBV5-4 with TRBJ1-3; D unclear. CDR3 length equals 16 residues. CDR1 is SGHNT, CDR2 YYREEE, per germline (reference sequence). V was clipped by 4 bases and J by 4 bases, with 18 bases between them. CDR3 in amino acids: CASSPYGPGVGNTIYF. The CDR3 region has the DNA TGTGCCAGCAGCCCGTATGGACCGGGAGTCGGAAACACCATATATTTT.

This rearrangement joins TRBV4-3 to TRBJ2-1; 9 nucleotides line up with TRBD1. Germline-derived CDR1 and CDR2 are LGHNA and YSLEER. With V trimmed by 5 bases and J by 8 bases, 7 bases remained unmatched. This CDR3 spans 14 amino acids. This CDR3 is CASSSGQGRDEQFF. DNA for the CDR3: TGCGCCAGCAGCTCGGGACAGGGACGTGATGAGCAGTTCTTC.

This chain links TRBV18 with TRBJ2-1; 11 nucleotides align to TRBD2. V lost 4 bases to trimming and J lost 8 bases; unmatched junction nucleotides: 4. Germline-derived CDR1 and CDR2 are KGHSH and LQKENI. The CDR3 loop spans 14 amino acids. In DNA, the CDR3 is TGTGCCAGCTCACGTAGCGGGAGGGTAGATGAGCAGTTCTTC. Translated: CASSRSGRVDEQFF.

The V and J genes are TRBV7-8 and TRBJ1-5; 8 nucleotides line up with TRBD1. Germline V gene data show CDR1 as SGHVS and CDR2 as FQNEAQ. The junction had 6 bases not matched to a gene; V was cut back by 1 base and J by 4 bases. CDR3 length equals 16 residues. In DNA, the CDR3 is TGTGCCAGCAGCTTAGAGTACAGGGGGAAAAATCAGCCCCAGCATTTT. Translation: CASSLEYRGKNQPQHF.

This clone was found a few times. The chain recombines TRBV7-7 with TRBJ2-5, with D maybe TRBD2 (7 bases). Germline-derived CDR1 and CDR2 are SSHAT and FNYEAQ (reference sequence). The CDR3 spans 14 residues. Trimming shortened V by 5 bases and J by 4 bases, and 14 bases separated the two germline ends. For the CDR3, the DNA is TGTGCCAGCAGCCAACAGGGAGGGGTAGAGACCCAGTACTTC. Protein sequence: CASSQQGGVETQYF.

The J gene is TRBJ1-3, the V gene TRBV30, with 12 bases aligning to TRBD1. The trim removed 3 bases at V and 0 bases at J, leaving 6 bases unmatched. Germline CDR1 GTSNPN, CDR2 SVGIG (reference sequence). The CDR3 has 17 amino acids. The CDR3 reads CAWSGGTGGLSGNTIYF. DNA for the CDR3: TGTGCCTGGAGCGGGGGGACAGGGGGCCTCTCTGGAAACACCATATATTTT.

The gene calls are TRBV6-5 and TRBJ1-5, with D perhaps matching TRBD1 (6 bases). The CDR3 runs 14 residues. Germline CDR1 is MNHEY and CDR2 is SVGAGI. Between the trimmed V and J ends, which lost 6 bases and 2 bases, there was a span of 11 bases. The CDR3 DNA reads TGTGCCAGCAGCAACAGGGTAGGCAATCAGCCCCAGCATTTT. Protein: CASSNRVGNQPQHF.

A few counts support this clone. CDR3 protein: CASSRLAEETQYF. CDR3 sequence (DNA): TGCGCCAGCAGCAGACTAGCGGAAGAGACCCAGTACTTC. The chain employs TRBV5-1 and TRBJ2-5, with 9 bases matching TRBD2. V was clipped by 4 bases and J by 3 bases; unmatched bases: 1. This CDR3 region has 13 residues. In germline, CDR1 is SGHRS, CDR2 YFSETQ.

This chain uses TRBV6-1 with TRBJ1-3; the match to TRBD1 covers 7 bases. Germline V gene data show CDR1 as MNHNS and CDR2 as SASEGT. The V segment lost 6 bases and the J segment 2 bases; nucleotides outside the gene matches: 7. The CDR3 totals 15 residues. The CDR3 reads CASRDTDRAGNTIYF. CDR3 in DNA: TGTGCCAGCAGAGATACTGACAGGGCTGGAAACACCATATATTTT.

The count of this clone is one. The rearrangement links TRBV7-8 to TRBJ2-5, with 11 bases matching TRBD2. V was pared by 6 bases and J by 4 bases, with 13 bases of the junction left unmatched. Per the germline V gene, CDR1 is SGHVS and CDR2 is FQNEAQ. This CDR3 comprises 17 residues. The CDR3 DNA reads TGTGCCAGCAGATCCCGGGCAACTAGCGGGAGAAGAGAGACCCAGTACTTC. Its translation: CASRSRATSGRRETQYF. Full variable domain (missing parts from reference TRBV7-8 and TRBJ2-5): GAGVSQSPRYKVAKRGQDVALRCDPISGHVSLFWYQQALGQGPEFLTYFQNEAQLDKSGLPSDRFFAERPEGSVSTLKIQRTQQEDSAVYLCASRSRATSGRRETQYFGPGTRLLVL.

The CDR3 loop reads CARSLEWGRDRAHEQYF. The CDR3 coding sequence is TGTGCCAGAAGCTTGGAGTGGGGGAGGGACAGGGCCCACGAGCAGTACTTC. V gene TRBV5-3 combines with J gene TRBJ2-7; 9 bases are a match to TRBD1. TRBV5-3 is assigned to the ORF class and has an uncertain function. The CDR3 runs 17 residues. The junction had 12 bases not matched to a gene; V was cut back by 0 bases and J by 5 bases.

The V call is TRBV10-3, the J call TRBJ1-2, with D uncertain. V was cut by 3 bases and J by 3 bases, with 8 bases left in between. From germline, CDR1 is ENHRY and CDR2 SYGVKD. This CDR3 is built from 13 residues. This chain's CDR3 is CAISEEEDYGYTF. CDR3 bases: TGTGCCATCAGTGAAGAGGAAGACTATGGCTACACCTTC.

This clone was seen only a few times. The rearrangement uses TRBV7-9 and TRBJ2-7, with D perhaps matching TRBD2 (6 bases). Trimming shortened V by 7 bases and J by 2 bases, and 12 bases separated the two germline ends. Germline-derived CDR1 and CDR2 are SEHNR and FQNEAQ (reference sequence). The CDR3 length is 13 residues. The CDR3 DNA follows: TGTGCCAGCAATCGCGGGATTACCTACGAGCAGTACTTC. Amino acids: CASNRGITYEQYF.

This chain uses TRBV7-3 with TRBJ2-7, with a possible D match to TRBD1 (6 bases). The CDR3 covers 15 residues. Germline V gene data show CDR1 as SGHTA and CDR2 as FQGTGA. The germline V and J ends were trimmed by 2 bases and 3 bases, with 14 bases remaining between them. The CDR3 sequence is CASSLFSGELYEQYF. The CDR3 coding sequence is TGTGCCAGCAGCTTATTCTCAGGGGAGCTCTACGAGCAGTACTTC.

Only one count was recorded for this clone. The chain carries TRBV20-1 and TRBJ2-5, with D maybe TRBD2 (5 bases). Per germline, CDR1 DFQATT and CDR2 SNEGSKA (reference sequence). V gave up 7 bases and J gave up 5 bases, with 8 bases separating them. The CDR3 runs 10 residues. The DNA of the CDR3 is TGCAGTGGCTGGAGGGAGACCCAGTACTTC. Translating gives CSGWRETQYF.

The chain joins TRBV5-1 to TRBJ2-1; 9 bases are shared with TRBD2. The CDR3 runs 18 residues. In germline, CDR1 is SGHRS, CDR2 YFSETQ. V shed 4 bases and J 4 bases; nucleotides not matched to a gene: 15. DNA of the CDR3: TGCGCCAGCAGCCCTCAGGGAGGACTAGCGTTAGAGTACAATGAGCAGTTCTTC. It specifies CASSPQGGLALEYNEQFF.

CDR3 protein: CASSLVGGGETQYF. The CDR3 bases are TGTGCCAGCAGCTTGGTGGGCGGGGGAGAGACCCAGTACTTC. The chain uses TRBV5-4 and TRBJ2-5; 7 positions agree with TRBD2. J gave up 4 bases and V 0 bases, and 3 bases lay outside the gene matches. The CDR3 runs 14 residues. Germline values: CDR1 SGHNT, CDR2 YYREEE (reference sequence).

The chain uses TRBV9 and TRBJ2-3; tentative D call: TRBD2 (6 bases). Between the trimmed V and J ends, which lost 2 bases and 3 bases, there was a span of 13 bases. Germline V lookup: CDR1 SGDLS, CDR2 YYNGEE. CDR3 length: 15 residues. This chain's CDR3 is CASSVTPGGTDTQYF. CDR3 DNA sequence: TGTGCCAGCAGCGTGACACCTGGAGGGACAGATACGCAGTATTTT. The variable domain in full, with the rest retrieved from reference TRBV9 and TRBJ2-3, is DSGVTQTPKHLITATGQRVTLRCSPRSGDLSVYWYQQSLDQGLQFLIQYYNGEERAKGNILERFSAQQFPDLHSELNLSSLELGDSALYFCASSVTPGGTDTQYFGPGTRLTVL.

V is TRBV5-5 and J is TRBJ2-7, with TRBD2 matching 7 bases. This CDR3 contains 15 residues. After removal of 3 bases from V and 0 bases from J, the junction contained 6 bases not matched to a gene. Germline CDR1 SGHKS, CDR2 YYEKEE (reference sequence). CDR3 DNA sequence: TGTGCCAGCAGCTCCCTTGGGGGGGACTCCTACGAGCAGTACTTC. The encoded protein is CASSSLGGDSYEQYF.

The V call is TRBV30, the J call TRBJ2-6; 7 nucleotides align to TRBD1. The CDR3 loop spans 16 amino acids. The V gene end was trimmed by 3 bases and the J gene end by 2 bases; junction bases not matched to a gene: 7. CDR1 and CDR2 from the germline V gene are GTSNPN and SVGIG (reference sequence). CDR3 protein: CAWRSLDRAGANVLTF. The CDR3 nucleotides are TGTGCCTGGAGATCTCTAGACAGGGCTGGGGCCAACGTCCTGACTTTC.